These T cell receptor beta chains were read from a single sample in a study of preoperative IRX-2 immunotherapy in early breast cancer. Measured with immunoSEQ multiplex PCR; TCRdb has only the in-frame clones, and not every one. Here the sample spans under 45,000 clones, approximately 94% being singletons. The specimen was tumor tissue, collected after IRX-2 immunotherapy. These receptors originate from a human donor with breast cancer. Each CDR3 is given with its conserved first and last residue. Fields, in order: D gene, J gene, V gene, clone size, CDR3 protein, CDR3 DNA. The D gene is left open where the match is weak. Clone size is given for some rows only: seen once, a few or many times, or a class if the clone is expanded.

>NA|TRBJ2-1|TRBV15|NA
CATSGPWGNNEQFF
TGTGCCACCAGCGGGCCCTGGGGCAACAATGAGCAGTTCTTC
>NA|TRBJ2-4|TRBV4-3|NA
CASSQDREGENIQYF
TGCGCCAGCAGCCAAGATCGGGAAGGCGAAAACATTCAGTACTTC
>NA|TRBJ2-7|TRBV6-5|few
CASSYKISYEQYF
TGTGCCAGCAGTTATAAAATCTCCTACGAGCAGTACTTC
>NA|TRBJ2-7|TRBV28|NA
CASMLHPYEQYF
TGTGCCAGCATGCTACACCCCTACGAGCAGTACTTC
>NA|TRBJ2-1|TRBV30|NA
CAWSASRTSTYNEQFF
TGTGCCTGGAGTGCTTCTCGAACTTCCACCTACAATGAGCAGTTCTTC
>TRBD1|TRBJ2-2|TRBV25-1|NA
CASTPLQGAYTGELFF
TGTGCCAGCACCCCCCTACAGGGGGCTTACACCGGGGAGCTGTTTTTT
>TRBD1|TRBJ1-5|TRBV28|NA
CASRQGGQPQHF
TGTGCCAGCAGGCAGGGGGGGCAGCCCCAGCATTTT
>NA|TRBJ2-5|TRBV5-1|NA
CASSRGGQETQYF
TGCGCCAGCAGCAGGGGAGGCCAAGAGACCCAGTACTTC
>TRBD2|TRBJ2-3|TRBV4-2|NA
CASSQDPGDGGADTQYF
TGTGCCAGCAGCCAAGATCCGGGGGACGGGGGGGCAGATACGCAGTATTTT
>NA|TRBJ1-2|TRBV19|NA
CASSNRRMEANYGYTF
TGTGCCAGTAGTAACCGCAGGATGGAAGCTAACTATGGCTACACCTTC
>NA|TRBJ2-7|TRBV30|NA
CAWSPGTSYEQYF
TGTGCCTGGAGCCCCGGCACCTCCTACGAGCAGTACTTC
>NA|TRBJ2-1|TRBV18|NA
CASSPGHNEQFF
TGTGCCAGCTCACCAGGGCACAATGAGCAGTTCTTC
>NA|TRBJ2-3|TRBV5-1|NA
CASSLGRGLADTQYF
TGCGCCAGCAGCTTGGGGAGGGGGCTCGCAGATACGCAGTATTTT
>NA|TRBJ1-3|TRBV7-2|NA
CASSKRSSSGNTIYF
TGTGCCAGCAGCAAACGGTCCAGCTCTGGAAACACCATATATTTT
>NA|TRBJ1-1|TRBV11-2|once
CASSRPQGEAFF
TGTGCCAGCAGCCGTCCCCAGGGTGAAGCTTTCTTT
>NA|TRBJ2-2|TRBV6-5|NA
CASSYGLVANTGELFF
TGTGCCAGCAGTTACGGCCTAGTTGCGAACACCGGGGAGCTGTTTTTT
>NA|TRBJ2-3|TRBV19|NA
CASSWGGVISDTQYF
TGTGCCAGTAGTTGGGGCGGGGTAATCTCAGATACGCAGTATTTT
>NA|TRBJ1-6|TRBV2|NA
CASRTRENSPLHF
TGTGCCAGCAGGACTAGGGAAAATTCACCCCTCCACTTT
>NA|TRBJ2-7|TRBV7-2|NA
CASSLRVFSSYEQYF
TGTGCCAGCAGCTTACGGGTATTCTCCTCCTACGAGCAGTACTTC
>NA|TRBJ2-7|TRBV28|NA
CASSSPDGKLYEQYF
TGTGCCAGCAGCTCGCCCGACGGGAAACTCTACGAGCAGTACTTC